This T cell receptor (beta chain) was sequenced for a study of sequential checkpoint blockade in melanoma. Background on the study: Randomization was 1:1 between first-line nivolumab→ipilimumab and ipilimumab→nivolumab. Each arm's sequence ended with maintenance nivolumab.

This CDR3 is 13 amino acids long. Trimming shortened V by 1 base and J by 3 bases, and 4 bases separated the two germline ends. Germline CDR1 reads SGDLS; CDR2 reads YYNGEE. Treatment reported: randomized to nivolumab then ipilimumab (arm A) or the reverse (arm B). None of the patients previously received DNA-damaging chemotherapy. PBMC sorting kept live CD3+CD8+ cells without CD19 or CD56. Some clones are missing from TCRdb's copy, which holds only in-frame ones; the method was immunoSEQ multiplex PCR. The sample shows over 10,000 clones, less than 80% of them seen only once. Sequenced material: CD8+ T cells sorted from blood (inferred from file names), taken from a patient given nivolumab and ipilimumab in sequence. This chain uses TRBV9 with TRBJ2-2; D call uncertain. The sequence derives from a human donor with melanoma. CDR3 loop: CASSVRDTGELFF. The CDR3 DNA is TGTGCCAGCAGCGTACGGGACACCGGGGAGCTGTTTTTT.